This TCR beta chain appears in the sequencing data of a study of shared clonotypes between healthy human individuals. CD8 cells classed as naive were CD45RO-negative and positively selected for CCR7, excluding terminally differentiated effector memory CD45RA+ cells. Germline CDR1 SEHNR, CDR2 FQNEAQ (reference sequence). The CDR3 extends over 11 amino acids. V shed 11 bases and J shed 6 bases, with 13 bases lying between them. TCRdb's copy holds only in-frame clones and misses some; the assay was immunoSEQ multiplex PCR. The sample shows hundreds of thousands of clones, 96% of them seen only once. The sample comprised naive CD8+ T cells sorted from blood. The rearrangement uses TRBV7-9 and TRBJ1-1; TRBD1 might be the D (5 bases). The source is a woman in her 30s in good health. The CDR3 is CASTGGAEAFF. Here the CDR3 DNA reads TGTGCCTCAACCGGGGGGGCTGAAGCTTTCTTT.